This T cell receptor (beta chain) comes out of a study of T-cell memory formation after mild COVID-19 (dated by TCRdb to 2020 to 2023). With regard to the full study: Most TCR sequence clusters were specific to one of the two donors. In a couple of donors, T-cell clones that expanded and contracted after mild COVID-19 were tracked by sequencing TCRalpha and TCRbeta repertoires over time. Two young, previously healthy adult volunteers, one female and one male, were included in the cohort.

Trimming costs V 1 base and J 4 bases, and their ends lie 5 bases apart. The CDR3 runs 13 residues from the cysteine to the phenylalanine. The CDR3 DNA has 39 bases and is translated from base 1. CDR1 is given as LGHNT and CDR2 as FRNRAP, both from the germline V gene. Paper-wide results and their limitations: Contracting CD4+ clones appeared mostly in the CM and EM memory subsets, whereas CD8+ clones were enriched in EMRA. Only a couple of mild cases were covered in the study, and larger cohorts including severe cases with pre-infection samples were considered necessary. Whether the second-wave clones peaking on day 37 were SARS-CoV-2 specific was not confirmed. Some responding clones were detected in pre-infection memory, which suggested that pre-existing cross-reactive memory T cells had joined the SARS-CoV-2 response. Balanced CD4/CD8 phenotypes were observed for clones contracting from day 15 to 85, whereas a bias towards CD4+ was observed for a second wave of clones expanding from day 15 to 37.

This clonotype was recorded a few times. The antigen it recognizes is unknown. It has no much larger one-base neighbor in the sample; base qualities were not kept. PBMCs were isolated by Ficoll-Paque density gradient centrifugation. Sequenced using an Illumina NovaSeq 6000. Using 5'RACE with constant-segment primers, TCRalpha and TCRbeta cDNA libraries were constructed, with sample barcodes and unique molecular identifiers added in the process. RNA was extracted from every sample with Trizol reagent. Libraries were amplified in two PCR steps, with a second sample barcode and Illumina TruSeq adapters added in the second step. Sequencing of the libraries was done on an Illumina NovaSeq, producing 2 x 150 bp paired-end reads. As for how the authors treated the data: The reads were demultiplexed and collapsed into UMI-guided consensus sequences using migec v1.2.7. Using mixcr v2.1.11, the UMI consensuses were aligned to TRA and TRB V and J templates and assembled into clonotypes. A clonotype was counted as expanded or contracted only when both edgeR and NoisET called the clonotype significant, with the noise models trained on biological replicates. edgeR calls used a false discovery rate-adjusted p below 0.01 and a log2 fold-change threshold of 1. As an exploratory analysis of dynamics, max-normalized trajectories of the 1000 most abundant clonotypes were examined by PCA with hierarchical clustering. The CD4 or CD8 phenotype of responding clones was assigned using the separately sequenced CD4+ and CD8+ repertoires. TCRdb's own reprocessing of the public reads used fastp at Q25 and MiXCR and kept productive beta chains. Entries are consolidated by CDR3 protein sequence, retaining the most common genes and DNA. TCRdb, rather than the study authors, made the V and J calls. Recorded for this sample are 300,000 to 350,000 distinct CDR3 sequences; just under 20% of them occurred a single time. Jointly, the top ten make up over 20% of the sample.

The specimen was PBMCs or a T cell subset sorted from them (not recorded which). This receptor chain uses TRBV12-5 and TRBJ2-1, with the identity of the D gene unclear. This TCR was sampled from a young man who had mild COVID-19 (a few samples of this study predate the infection). The sample titles of this study are shuffled in the database, so cell type and time point are left out; the donor was told from shared clones. The CDR3 has the sequence CASGLGPYNEQFF. Here is the DNA: TGTGCTAGTGGTTTGGGACCGTACAATGAGCAGTTCTTC. The variable domain in full, with residues beyond the CDR3 obtained from the reference TRBV12-5 and TRBJ2-1 genes, is DARVTQTPRHKVTEMGQEVTMRCQPILGHNTVFWYRQTMMQGLELLAYFRNRAPLDDSGMPKDRFSAEMPDATLATLKIQPSEPRDSAVYFCASGLGPYNEQFFGPGTRLTVL.